Listed below are T cell receptor beta chains from one sample, sequenced in a study of blood T cell repertoires in COVID-19. Assay: immunoSEQ multiplex PCR; the TCRdb copy retains only in-frame clones and omits some. Of some 240,000 clones in the sample, 80% to 85% are singletons; the top ten hold 1.5% to 1.7%. The material sequenced was peripheral blood. The origin of the receptors is a woman in her thirties or forties who had recovered from COVID-19. CDR3s include the opening cysteine and the closing phenylalanine or tryptophan. The order of the fields is V gene, D gene, clone size, J gene, CDR3 protein, CDR3 DNA. A D gene is named only where the DNA matches it firmly. The size of a clone is reported for some rows only, either as once, few or many, or as a class for expanded clones.

v_gene: TRBV7-2
d_gene: .
abundance: .
j_gene: TRBJ2-7
CDR3aa: CASSLYYEQYF
CDR3nt: TGTGCCAGCAGCTTGTACTACGAGCAGTACTTC

v_gene: TRBV29-1
d_gene: TRBD1
abundance: .
j_gene: TRBJ1-2
CDR3aa: CSVSRTGGNYGYTF
CDR3nt: TGCAGCGTTAGCCGGACAGGGGGCAACTATGGCTACACCTTC

v_gene: TRBV7-9
d_gene: .
abundance: .
j_gene: TRBJ1-4
CDR3aa: CASSLGRGSNEKLFF
CDR3nt: TGTGCCAGCAGCTTAGGAAGGGGTTCTAATGAAAAACTGTTTTTT

v_gene: TRBV30
d_gene: .
abundance: .
j_gene: TRBJ1-3
CDR3aa: CAWGPETWNTIYF
CDR3nt: TGTGCCTGGGGTCCGGAGACGTGGAACACCATATATTTT

v_gene: TRBV7-3
d_gene: .
abundance: .
j_gene: TRBJ1-2
CDR3aa: CASSPSTQGAGHGGYTF
CDR3nt: TGTGCCAGCAGCCCTAGCACCCAAGGAGCTGGGCATGGTGGCTACACCTTC

v_gene: TRBV7-9
d_gene: TRBD2
abundance: .
j_gene: TRBJ2-3
CDR3aa: CASSLRTSLRDTQYF
CDR3nt: TGTGCCAGCAGCCTCCGGACTAGTCTGCGAGATACGCAGTATTTT

v_gene: TRBV12-3/TRBV12-4
d_gene: .
abundance: .
j_gene: TRBJ2-1
CDR3aa: CASSLGGPGEQFF
CDR3nt: TGTGCCAGCAGTTTAGGGGGGCCCGGTGAGCAGTTCTTC

v_gene: TRBV28
d_gene: .
abundance: few
j_gene: TRBJ1-2
CDR3aa: CASSLVSYYGYTF
CDR3nt: TGTGCCAGCAGTTTGGTCAGTTACTATGGCTACACCTTC

v_gene: TRBV2
d_gene: TRBD1
abundance: .
j_gene: TRBJ2-7
CDR3aa: CASSEAPDRLNYEQYF
CDR3nt: TGTGCCAGCAGTGAAGCCCCGGACAGGTTGAACTACGAGCAGTACTTC

v_gene: TRBV4-1
d_gene: .
abundance: .
j_gene: TRBJ1-6
CDR3aa: CASSRSGAGSYNSPLHF
CDR3nt: TGCGCCAGCAGCCGAAGCGGGGCTGGGTCCTATAATTCACCCCTCCACTTT

v_gene: TRBV19
d_gene: .
abundance: .
j_gene: TRBJ1-5
CDR3aa: CASSMGPQGGQPQHF
CDR3nt: TGTGCCAGTAGTATGGGCCCCCAGGGAGGTCAGCCCCAGCATTTT

v_gene: TRBV6-5
d_gene: TRBD1
abundance: .
j_gene: TRBJ2-1
CDR3aa: CASSGGQGLYNEQFF
CDR3nt: TGTGCCAGCAGCGGGGGACAGGGTCTCTACAATGAGCAGTTCTTC

v_gene: TRBV9
d_gene: .
abundance: .
j_gene: TRBJ1-2
CDR3aa: CASSEDPGLNYGYTF
CDR3nt: TGTGCCAGCAGCGAGGACCCGGGACTTAACTATGGCTACACCTTC

v_gene: TRBV5-8
d_gene: .
abundance: .
j_gene: TRBJ2-3
CDR3aa: CASSLRWSADTQYF
CDR3nt: TGTGCCAGCAGCTTGCGGTGGTCCGCAGATACGCAGTATTTT

v_gene: TRBV3-1/TRBV3-2
d_gene: .
abundance: .
j_gene: TRBJ1-2
CDR3aa: CASSQGLGNGYTF
CDR3nt: TGTGCCAGCAGCCAAGGTCTGGGCAATGGCTACACCTTC

v_gene: TRBV15
d_gene: TRBD1
abundance: .
j_gene: TRBJ1-1
CDR3aa: CATSPATGGYTEAFF
CDR3nt: TGTGCCACCAGCCCGGCGACAGGGGGATACACTGAAGCTTTCTTT

v_gene: TRBV7-9
d_gene: .
abundance: .
j_gene: TRBJ2-7
CDR3aa: CASSLGQLLDNYEQYF
CDR3nt: TGTGCCAGCAGCCTAGGACAGCTACTGGACAACTACGAGCAGTACTTC

v_gene: TRBV6-1
d_gene: .
abundance: .
j_gene: TRBJ2-7
CDR3aa: CASSDIRPDEQYF
CDR3nt: TGTGCCAGCAGTGACATCAGGCCGGACGAGCAGTACTTC

v_gene: TRBV12-3/TRBV12-4
d_gene: TRBD1
abundance: .
j_gene: TRBJ1-2
CDR3aa: CASSPRQGHGYTF
CDR3nt: TGTGCCAGCAGCCCACGACAGGGTCATGGCTACACCTTC

v_gene: TRBV7-9
d_gene: .
abundance: .
j_gene: TRBJ2-5
CDR3aa: CASSFISREETQYF
CDR3nt: TGTGCCAGCAGCTTTATCTCGAGGGAAGAGACCCAGTACTTC

v_gene: TRBV7-9
d_gene: TRBD1
abundance: .
j_gene: TRBJ1-1
CDR3aa: CASSYRGQGTEAFF
CDR3nt: TGTGCCAGCAGCTACAGGGGGCAGGGTACTGAAGCTTTCTTT

v_gene: TRBV7-9
d_gene: TRBD1
abundance: .
j_gene: TRBJ1-6
CDR3aa: CASSDRGRNSPLHF
CDR3nt: TGTGCCAGCAGTGACAGGGGTCGTAATTCACCCCTCCACTTT

v_gene: TRBV4-1
d_gene: TRBD1
abundance: once
j_gene: TRBJ2-1
CDR3aa: CASSHDPGTAPYNEQFF
CDR3nt: TGCGCCAGCAGCCATGACCCCGGGACAGCGCCCTACAATGAGCAGTTCTTC

v_gene: TRBV15
d_gene: .
abundance: .
j_gene: TRBJ1-5
CDR3aa: CATSPDRGYIQPQHF
CDR3nt: TGTGCCACCAGTCCGGACAGAGGCTACATTCAGCCCCAGCATTTT

v_gene: TRBV20-1
d_gene: TRBD1
abundance: .
j_gene: TRBJ1-2
CDR3aa: CSSGQPFGYTF
CDR3nt: TGCAGTTCGGGACAGCCCTTCGGCTACACCTTC

v_gene: TRBV18
d_gene: TRBD2
abundance: .
j_gene: TRBJ2-2
CDR3aa: CASSPPYSGGVTGELFF
CDR3nt: TGTGCCAGCTCACCACCTTATAGCGGGGGTGTCACCGGGGAGCTGTTTTTT

v_gene: TRBV7-3
d_gene: TRBD2
abundance: .
j_gene: TRBJ2-3
CDR3aa: CASSTLASGGGDTQYF
CDR3nt: TGTGCCAGCAGCACCCTTGCTAGCGGGGGAGGAGATACGCAGTATTTT

v_gene: TRBV7-3
d_gene: .
abundance: .
j_gene: TRBJ2-1
CDR3aa: CASSLASEYNEQFF
CDR3nt: TGTGCCAGCAGCTTAGCGTCCGAGTACAATGAGCAGTTCTTC

v_gene: TRBV30
d_gene: .
abundance: .
j_gene: TRBJ1-3
CDR3aa: CAWSVTRGGPGNTIYF
CDR3nt: TGTGCCTGGAGTGTAACGCGGGGGGGACCTGGAAACACCATATATTTT

v_gene: TRBV30
d_gene: TRBD1
abundance: once
j_gene: TRBJ1-3
CDR3aa: CAWSVPGQGENTIYF
CDR3nt: TGTGCCTGGAGTGTACCGGGACAGGGGGAAAACACCATATATTTT

v_gene: TRBV5-1
d_gene: .
abundance: few
j_gene: TRBJ1-6
CDR3aa: CASSLGSGNSPLHF
CDR3nt: TGCGCCAGCAGCTTGGGGTCAGGTAATTCACCCCTCCACTTT

v_gene: TRBV5-1
d_gene: TRBD2
abundance: .
j_gene: TRBJ2-1
CDR3aa: CASSLATTSGGANEQFF
CDR3nt: TGCGCCAGCAGCTTGGCCACTACTAGCGGGGGGGCCAATGAGCAGTTCTTC

v_gene: TRBV11-2
d_gene: .
abundance: .
j_gene: TRBJ2-1
CDR3aa: CASSLGGTLPYNEQFF
CDR3nt: TGTGCCAGCAGCTTAGGAGGGACACTACCTTACAATGAGCAGTTCTTC

v_gene: TRBV7-9
d_gene: .
abundance: once
j_gene: TRBJ2-5
CDR3aa: CASSLDGGQTQYF
CDR3nt: TGTGCCAGCAGCTTAGACGGGGGACAGACCCAGTACTTC

v_gene: TRBV11-3
d_gene: TRBD2
abundance: .
j_gene: TRBJ2-3
CDR3aa: CASSSGGATDTQYF
CDR3nt: TGTGCCAGCAGTAGCGGGGGGGCGACAGATACGCAGTATTTT

v_gene: TRBV11-2
d_gene: TRBD1
abundance: .
j_gene: TRBJ2-1
CDR3aa: CASSRTATGANSYNEQFF
CDR3nt: TGTGCCAGCAGCCGGACTGCGACAGGGGCTAACTCCTACAATGAGCAGTTCTTC

v_gene: TRBV19
d_gene: .
abundance: .
j_gene: TRBJ2-7
CDR3aa: CASSITFQGNSYEQYF
CDR3nt: TGTGCCAGTAGTATAACATTTCAGGGGAACTCCTACGAGCAGTACTTC

v_gene: TRBV15
d_gene: .
abundance: .
j_gene: TRBJ1-5
CDR3aa: CATSRDRGTQHF
CDR3nt: TGTGCCACCAGCAGAGACAGGGGAACCCAGCATTTT

v_gene: TRBV7-2
d_gene: TRBD1
abundance: .
j_gene: TRBJ1-4
CDR3aa: CASSFGTGGARDEKLFF
CDR3nt: TGTGCCAGCAGCTTCGGGACAGGGGGCGCGAGGGATGAAAAACTGTTTTTT

v_gene: TRBV6-6
d_gene: TRBD1
abundance: .
j_gene: TRBJ2-7
CDR3aa: CASSNEPGQGTYEQYF
CDR3nt: TGTGCCAGCAGTAACGAACCGGGACAGGGGACCTACGAGCAGTACTTC

v_gene: TRBV14
d_gene: .
abundance: .
j_gene: TRBJ1-1
CDR3aa: CASSSTWNTEAFF
CDR3nt: TGTGCCAGCAGCTCAACATGGAACACTGAAGCTTTCTTT

v_gene: TRBV5-1
d_gene: TRBD1
abundance: .
j_gene: TRBJ1-1
CDR3aa: CASRGTGSNTEAFF
CDR3nt: TGCGCCAGCAGGGGGACAGGGTCTAACACTGAAGCTTTCTTT

v_gene: TRBV5-5
d_gene: TRBD2
abundance: once
j_gene: TRBJ2-2
CDR3aa: CASSPGGVLAGQRFPGELFF
CDR3nt: TGTGCCAGCAGCCCTGGAGGGGTACTAGCGGGACAAAGATTTCCCGGGGAGCTGTTTTTT